This T cell receptor beta chain was profiled in a study of monozygotic twins with inflammatory bowel disease. This CDR3 spans 15 amino acids. CDR1 KGHSH and CDR2 LQKENI come from the germline V gene. TCRdb re-called the 5' RACE reads; one entry per CDR3 protein, DNA not given. The sample table includes a few hundred thousand distinct CDR3 sequences. The genes are TRBV18 and TRBJ1-3. The receptor's source is a human donor with ulcerative colitis or Crohn's disease, or a healthy co-twin of an affected twin (not recorded which). Material: blood. This CDR3 is CASSPSAVSGNTIYF.